The 31 T cell receptor beta chains listed next were all sequenced from one sample in a study of blood T cell repertoires in COVID-19. Here immunoSEQ multiplex PCR was the method, and the copy in TCRdb shows in-frame clones only, minus some. The repertoire has more than 95,000 clones, 88% of them found once; the top ten carry more than 1.5%. Material for sequencing was peripheral blood. The receptors were gathered from a human donor in a cohort sampled during active COVID-19.

V usage is TRBV5-6 and J usage is TRBJ1-3; D is possibly TRBD1 (5 bases). The CDR3 contains 17 residues. V was clipped by 4 bases and J by 1 base, with 18 bases between them. The germline V gene has CDR1 SGHDT and CDR2 YYEEEE. This CDR3 is CASSRDIGTVSGNTIYF. Here the CDR3 DNA reads TGTGCCAGCAGCCGGGATATCGGGACTGTGTCTGGAAACACCATATATTTT.

The chain uses TRBV3-1 (or the pseudogene TRBV3-2) and TRBJ2-7; TRBD2 agrees at 12 bases. CDR1 and CDR2 (germline): LGHDT, YNNKEL (reference sequence). The ends lost 1 base at V and 2 bases at J; junction bases unmatched: 3. CDR3 length equals 16 residues. DNA for the CDR3: TGTGCCAGCAGCCAAGGGACTAGCGGGATTCCCTACGAGCAGTACTTC. As protein: CASSQGTSGIPYEQYF.

The genes are TRBV5-1 and TRBJ2-6; no definite D call. This CDR3 comprises 16 residues. Trimming shortened V by 4 bases and J by 0 bases, and 11 bases separated the two germline ends. From germline, CDR1 is SGHRS and CDR2 YFSETQ. CDR3: CASSQTTVSGANVLTF. As DNA, the CDR3 is TGCGCCAGCAGCCAAACAACCGTCTCTGGGGCCAACGTCCTGACTTTC.

This chain uses TRBV3-1 (or the pseudogene TRBV3-2) with TRBJ2-7, with a possible D match to TRBD2 (5 bases). V gave up 1 base and J gave up 3 bases, with 7 bases separating them. This CDR3 region has 13 residues. Per germline, CDR1 LGHDT and CDR2 YNNKEL (reference sequence). In nucleotides, the CDR3 is TGTGCCAGCAGCCAAGGAACTAGCTACGAGCAGTACTTC. Amino acids: CASSQGTSYEQYF.

The gene calls are TRBV5-5 and TRBJ1-5, with D possibly being TRBD1 (5 bases). The CDR3 covers 16 residues. V lost 4 bases to trimming and J lost 7 bases, with 21 bases between them. Germline CDR1 is SGHKS and CDR2 is YYEKEE (reference sequence). The CDR3 DNA reads as TGTGCCAGCAGCCCGGGGTGGGGGGTGGTTGGCCAGCCCCAGCATTTT. The encoded protein is CASSPGWGVVGQPQHF.

This chain connects TRBV12-3 or TRBV12-4 to TRBJ2-1; D remains ambiguous. V dropped 3 bases and J dropped 10 bases, with 7 bases sitting between them. The CDR3 has 11 amino acids. CDR3: CASSFVREQFF. DNA for the CDR3: TGTGCCAGCAGTTTCGTCAGGGAGCAGTTCTTC.

V and J are TRBV21-1 and TRBJ2-7; no check of the table's D call, TRBD2, against the DNA was made. TRBV21-1 is shown as a pseudogene. There are 16 residues in the CDR3. The DNA for the CDR3 is TGTGCCACCCCAGACGTGCTGGTGGGGAGCTCCTACGAGCAGTACTTC. Translating gives CATPDVLVGSSYEQYF.

The genes are TRBV27 and TRBJ1-3; 8 nucleotides match TRBD1. Germline V lookup: CDR1 MNHEY, CDR2 SMNVEV (reference sequence). The CDR3 is 15 residues long. With V trimmed by 4 bases and J by 4 bases, 6 bases remained unmatched. The chain's CDR3 is CASSSADRAGNTIYF. In DNA, the CDR3 is TGTGCCAGCAGTTCGGCGGACAGGGCAGGAAACACCATATATTTT.

This clone was found a few times. This chain links TRBV28 with TRBJ2-3; 10 bases are a match to TRBD2. This CDR3 has 16 residues. J was trimmed by 1 base and V by 6 bases; bases with no gene match: 7. Germline V lookup: CDR1 MDHEN, CDR2 SYDVKM. In nucleotides, the CDR3 is TGTGCCAGCAGGTCCCCGAGCGGGGGGGGCACAGATACGCAGTATTTT. It yields the protein CASRSPSGGGTDTQYF.

This sequence joins TRBV9 and TRBJ2-7, with TRBD1 matching 8 bases. The CDR3 runs to 13 residues. V lost 3 bases, J lost 1 base, and 0 bases stayed unmatched. CDR1 is SGDLS and CDR2 is YYNGEE in the germline V gene. CDR3 sequence: CASSGQGSYEQYF. CDR3 DNA: TGTGCCAGCAGCGGACAGGGGTCCTACGAGCAGTACTTC.

The rearrangement links TRBV3-1 (or the pseudogene TRBV3-2) to TRBJ2-6; 7 bases map to TRBD1. V lost 2 bases to trimming and J lost 9 bases; unmatched junction nucleotides: 16. CDR3 length: 18 amino acids. In germline, CDR1 is LGHDT, CDR2 YNNKEL (reference sequence). CDR3 nucleotide sequence: TGTGCCAGCAGCCAACCCAGGGGGAATGCTCTGGGCGACAACGTCCTGACTTTC. Its protein product is CASSQPRGNALGDNVLTF.

The J gene is TRBJ2-3, the V gene TRBV27, with 9 positions matching TRBD2. The CDR3 is 17 amino acids. Germline CDR1 is MNHEY and CDR2 is SMNVEV (reference sequence). V gave up 5 bases and J gave up 2 bases; unmatched junction bases: 11. The CDR3 spells CASSAVGSGGPTDTQYF. The DNA for the CDR3 is TGTGCCAGCAGTGCCGTGGGTAGCGGGGGCCCCACAGATACGCAGTATTTT.

The V gene is TRBV28, the J gene TRBJ1-1; no clear D. V was cut by 4 bases and J by 1 base, with 4 bases left in between. CDR3 length equals 12 residues. Germline V gene data show CDR1 as MDHEN and CDR2 as SYDVKM. The CDR3 sequence: CASSSKNTEAFF. CDR3 DNA: TGTGCCAGCAGTTCTAAGAACACTGAAGCTTTCTTT.

The J gene is TRBJ2-7, the V gene TRBV27, with D perhaps matching TRBD1 (6 bases). The CDR3 consists of 15 residues. Germline CDR1 and CDR2: MNHEY and SMNVEV (reference sequence). Trimming shortened V by 2 bases and J by 6 bases, and 17 bases separated the two germline ends. The CDR3 here is CASSLGDTKFGEQYF. Written as DNA, the CDR3 is TGTGCCAGCAGTTTAGGGGACACTAAGTTTGGCGAGCAGTACTTC.

This chain links TRBV6-6 with TRBJ2-5; 8 bases fit TRBD1. Germline CDR1 MNHNY, CDR2 SVGAGI (reference sequence). The CDR3 contains 14 residues. V shed 6 bases, J shed 1 base, and the junction held 4 bases outside the gene matches. CDR3 in amino acids: CASSPGQAQETQYF. In DNA form, the CDR3 reads TGTGCCAGCAGCCCGGGACAGGCCCAAGAGACCCAGTACTTC.

This clone came up once. The chain is built from TRBV7-9 and TRBJ2-3, with 9 nucleotides matching TRBD2. The CDR3 extends over 14 amino acids. Germline-derived CDR1 and CDR2 are SEHNR and FQNEAQ (reference sequence). With V trimmed by 1 base and J by 5 bases, 1 base remained unmatched. The CDR3 DNA reads TGTGCCAGCAGCTTAGGCGGGGGGGAAGATACGCAGTATTTT. Its protein is CASSLGGGEDTQYF.

This chain links TRBV5-1 with TRBJ2-6; D possibly corresponds to TRBD1 (5 bases). CDR3 length: 16 residues. V lost 0 bases and J lost 4, with 11 bases in between. Germline loops: CDR1 SGHRS, CDR2 YFSETQ. CDR3 DNA: TGCGCCAGCAGCTTGGTGGGGCTCCCGGGGGCCAACGTCCTGACTTTC. It is translated as CASSLVGLPGANVLTF.

This sequence joins TRBV3-1 (or the pseudogene TRBV3-2) and TRBJ2-7; D is unclear. V shed 4 bases and J shed 0 bases, with 19 bases lying between them. The CDR3 is made up of 17 amino acids. CDR1 is LGHDT and CDR2 is YNNKEL in the germline V gene (reference sequence). The CDR3 loop is CASSPVTRGANSYEQYF. In DNA, the CDR3 is TGTGCCAGCAGCCCCGTCACGAGAGGAGCGAACTCCTACGAGCAGTACTTC.

The chain links TRBV4-2 to TRBJ2-6; D is unclear. Germline-derived CDR1 and CDR2 are LGHNA and YNFKEQ. V lost 4 bases, J lost 2 bases, and 9 bases lay in between. The CDR3 loop spans 15 amino acids. CDR3 loop: CASSPLVTGANVLTF. CDR3 coding DNA: TGTGCCAGCAGCCCTCTAGTCACTGGGGCCAACGTCCTGACTTTC.

The chain carries TRBV4-1 and TRBJ2-3; 7 positions agree with TRBD2. With 1 base clipped from V and 2 bases from J, the junction kept 6 bases outside the gene matches. The germline gives CDR1 MGHRA, CDR2 YSYEKL. The CDR3 is made up of 16 amino acids. This CDR3 is CASSQASSGLTDTQYF. The CDR3 nucleotides read TGCGCCAGCAGCCAAGCTTCTAGCGGACTCACAGATACGCAGTATTTT.

This chain uses TRBV5-5 with TRBJ1-1, with no clear D. Germline CDR1 reads SGHKS; CDR2 reads YYEKEE (reference sequence). With 4 bases removed from V and 2 bases from J, the gap between germline ends came to 15 bases. The CDR3 has 15 amino acids. CDR3 bases: TGTGCCAGCAGCAGGCACGGTCCGGGAAACACTGAAGCTTTCTTT. This translates into CASSRHGPGNTEAFF.

As to this clone: At one boundary the junction diverges from the germline segment, which might be a read error. The V gene is TRBV7-7, the J gene TRBJ2-1; 9 bases map to TRBD2. From germline, CDR1 is SSHAT and CDR2 FNYEAQ (reference sequence). The CDR3 runs to 16 residues. CDR3 region: CASSLTGTSIVNEQFF. The CDR3 region has the DNA TGTGCTAGCAGCCTCACCGGGACTAGCATAGTCAATGAGCAGTTCTTC.

The chain uses TRBV29-1 and TRBJ2-5; D possibly corresponds to TRBD1 (6 bases). Germline loops: CDR1 SQVTM, CDR2 ANQGSEA. With 4 bases removed from V and 3 bases from J, the gap between germline ends came to 9 bases. There are 12 residues in the CDR3. CDR3 amino acids: CSVGRTEETQYF. DNA for the CDR3: TGCAGCGTTGGGCGGACAGAAGAGACCCAGTACTTC.

The chain is built from TRBV2 and TRBJ2-7; D uncertain. With 1 base removed from V and 12 bases from J, the gap between germline ends came to 13 bases. The CDR3 is made up of 12 amino acids. The germline V gene encodes CDR1 SNHLY and CDR2 FYNNEI. The CDR3 sequence is CASSEELGPAYF. In DNA, the CDR3 is TGTGCCAGCAGTGAAGAGCTAGGCCCGGCGTACTTC.

This clone was seen many times. CDR3 DNA sequence: TGTGCCAGCACCTCTAGCGGCAGCACAGATACGCAGTATTTT. Translated: CASTSSGSTDTQYF. V and J are TRBV19 and TRBJ2-3; 7 bases map to TRBD2. Germline V gene data show CDR1 as LNHDA and CDR2 as SQIVND (reference sequence). J lost 0 bases, V lost 9 bases, and 6 bases had no gene match. The CDR3 runs 14 residues.

The V gene is TRBV7-6, the J gene TRBJ1-3; D ambiguous. V gave up 9 bases and J gave up 4 bases, with 10 bases separating them. CDR1 SGHVS and CDR2 FNYEAQ come from the germline V gene. The CDR3 covers 12 residues. The CDR3 sequence: CASRQEGNTIYF. As DNA, the CDR3 is TGTGCCAGTCGGCAGGAAGGAAACACCATATATTTT.

In nucleotides, the CDR3 is TGTGCCAGCAGTGAATTTGTCCTAGACCGCTCTGGGGCCAACGTCCTGACTTTC. Translating gives CASSEFVLDRSGANVLTF. J is TRBJ2-6 and V is TRBV2; D not certain. The CDR3 is made up of 18 amino acids. V was pared by 2 bases and J by 0 bases, with 14 bases between. The germline gives CDR1 SNHLY, CDR2 FYNNEI.

The chain is built from TRBV30 and TRBJ1-1; 12 bases agree with TRBD1. V lost 4 bases and J lost 6; bases outside the gene matches: 6. Per germline, CDR1 GTSNPN and CDR2 SVGIG (reference sequence). This CDR3 comprises 14 residues. The chain's CDR3 is CAWTTGQGAAEAFF. CDR3 sequence (DNA): TGTGCCTGGACCACGGGACAGGGGGCTGCTGAAGCTTTCTTT. Full variable domain (remainder filled in from reference TRBV30 and TRBJ1-1): SQTIHQWPATLVQPVGSPLSLECTVEGTSNPNLYWYRQAAGRGLQLLFYSVGIGQISSEVPQNLSASRPQDRQFILSSKKLLLSDSGFYLCAWTTGQGAAEAFFGQGTRLTVV.

The J gene is TRBJ1-2, the V gene TRBV5-4; the D is unclear. Germline-derived CDR1 and CDR2 are SGHNT and YYREEE (reference sequence). V lost 0 bases and J lost 6, with 6 bases in between. The CDR3 is made up of 12 amino acids. CDR3 sequence reads: CASSLVGDGYTF. The CDR3 nucleotides read TGTGCCAGCAGCTTGGTTGGAGATGGCTACACCTTC.

This chain links TRBV5-8 with TRBJ2-7, with 8 bases that match TRBD1. Trimming removed 2 bases from V and 3 bases from J; junction bases left unmatched: 4. Looked up from germline, CDR1 is SGHTS and CDR2 is YDEGEE. This CDR3 has 14 residues. The CDR3 DNA sequence: TGTGCCAGCAGCTTAAACAGGGGGTTCTACGAGCAGTACTTC. This encodes CASSLNRGFYEQYF.

The sample holds one count of this clone. This chain links TRBV10-3 with TRBJ1-4, with 7 bases identical to TRBD1. The length of the CDR3 is 15 residues. CDR1 and CDR2 from the germline V gene are ENHRY and SYGVKD. The ends lost 4 bases at V and 5 bases at J; junction bases unmatched: 7. The CDR3 DNA sequence: TGTGCCATCAGTGTAGGGACAGCCATCAATGAAAAACTGTTTTTT. Its translation is CAISVGTAINEKLFF.